Below, 22 T cell receptor beta chains from the same sample are listed, as sequenced in a study of siplizumab effects on memory and regulatory T cells. Some clones are missing from TCRdb's copy, which holds only in-frame ones; the method was immunoSEQ multiplex PCR. The sample lists roughly 120,000 clones; 80% to 95% were seen once. The sample was CD4+ T cells sorted from blood. The receptor set was obtained from a human donor in good health.

This clone has a single count. The CDR3 bases are TGCGCCAGCAGTCTCGGACAGGGGGCATACCAGCCCCAGCATTTT. Its translation is CASSLGQGAYQPQHF. This chain connects TRBV4-1 to TRBJ1-5, with TRBD1 identical over 11 bases. Trimming cost V 6 bases and J 7 bases; bases outside gene matches: 8. Germline V CDR1 and CDR2: MGHRA, YSYEKL. This CDR3 is built from 15 residues.

The J gene is TRBJ1-1, the V gene TRBV9; 7 positions agree with TRBD1. The germline CDR1 and CDR2 sequences are SGDLS and YYNGEE. The CDR3 totals 14 residues. V shed 4 bases, J shed 2 bases, and the junction held 5 bases outside the gene matches. The CDR3 DNA is TGTGCCAGCAGCCTGGGGACAGTCAACACTGAAGCTTTCTTT. Protein: CASSLGTVNTEAFF.

The chain is built from TRBV10-3 and TRBJ2-1; 7 bases map to TRBD2. The junction had 4 bases not matched to a gene; V was cut back by 0 bases and J by 8 bases. Germline V CDR1 and CDR2: ENHRY, SYGVKD. The CDR3 spans 14 residues. DNA for the CDR3: TGTGCCATCAGTGAGTCGGCAGGACTAGATGAGCAGTTCTTC. It codes for CAISESAGLDEQFF.

The gene calls are TRBV5-1 and TRBJ2-3; no definite D call. Between the trimmed V and J ends, which lost 3 bases and 2 bases, there was a span of 7 bases. Germline-derived CDR1 and CDR2 are SGHRS and YFSETQ. The CDR3 has 13 amino acids. The DNA of the CDR3 is TGCGCCAGCAGCTCCCCGCCCACAGATACGCAGTATTTT. Its translation: CASSSPPTDTQYF.

The V and J genes are TRBV7-3 and TRBJ2-2; 8 nucleotides line up with TRBD2. The germline V gene encodes CDR1 SGHTA and CDR2 FQGTGA. J was trimmed by 0 bases and V by 1 base; bases with no gene match: 4. This CDR3 contains 17 residues. In DNA form, the CDR3 reads TGTGCCAGCAGCTTAAGGCTAGCGGGCGCGAACACCGGGGAGCTGTTTTTT. Protein: CASSLRLAGANTGELFF.

The J gene is TRBJ2-3, the V gene TRBV6-1; D might be TRBD1 or TRBD2, each matching 5 bases. CDR1 and CDR2 (germline): MNHNS, SASEGT. This CDR3 spans 13 amino acids. Trimming removed 8 bases at V and 5 bases at J, with 14 bases between. DNA of the CDR3: TGTGCCAGCTCGGGGCCCAAGGTAGATACGCAGTATTTT. Its translation is CASSGPKVDTQYF.

The chain employs TRBV11-2 and TRBJ2-3; no clear D. This CDR3 comprises 13 residues. In germline, CDR1 is SGHAT, CDR2 FQNNGV. The germline V and J ends were trimmed by 4 bases and 0 bases, with 5 bases remaining between them. For the CDR3, the DNA is TGTGCCAGCAGCTCCTCAAGCACAGATACGCAGTATTTT. This translates into CASSSSSTDTQYF. Supplemented by reference TRBV11-2 and TRBJ2-3, the full variable domain reads EAGVAQSPRYKIIEKRQSVAFWCNPISGHATLYWYQQILGQGPKLLIQFQNNGVVDDSQLPKDRFSAERLKGVDSTLKIQPAKLEDSAVYLCASSSSSTDTQYFGPGTRLTVL.

The V and J genes are TRBV29-1 and TRBJ1-2; TRBD1 might be the D (5 bases). The CDR3 totals 14 residues. V lost 6 bases and J 3 bases, leaving 17 bases between the germline ends. CDR1 and CDR2 (germline): SQVTM, ANQGSEA. The CDR3 region is CSVGAKGGDYGYTF. For the CDR3, the DNA is TGCAGCGTCGGGGCTAAGGGAGGCGACTATGGCTACACCTTC.

The CDR3 reads CSVDWDTRGYGYTF. The CDR3 DNA follows: TGCAGCGTTGATTGGGACACTCGAGGGTATGGCTACACCTTC. J is TRBJ1-2 and V is TRBV29-1; a possible D gene is TRBD1 (6 bases). Looked up from germline, CDR1 is SQVTM and CDR2 is ANQGSEA. This CDR3 is built from 14 residues. With 3 bases removed from V and 5 bases from J, the gap between germline ends came to 16 bases.

The chain recombines TRBV10-3 with TRBJ1-5; 8 nucleotides line up with TRBD1. V shed 6 bases, J shed 4 bases, and the junction held 5 bases outside the gene matches. Germline assignment: CDR1 ENHRY and CDR2 SYGVKD. The CDR3 runs 14 residues. This chain's CDR3 is CAIRQGEGNQPQHF. In DNA form, the CDR3 reads TGTGCCATCAGACAGGGGGAAGGGAATCAGCCCCAGCATTTT.

The V and J genes are TRBV4-2 and TRBJ2-1; the match to TRBD2 covers 9 bases. The CDR3 has 17 amino acids. Germline V gene data show CDR1 as LGHNA and CDR2 as YNFKEQ. J was trimmed by 4 bases and V by 5 bases; bases with no gene match: 12. CDR3 region: CASSSVVGSGSYNEQFF. CDR3 DNA sequence: TGTGCCAGCAGCTCCGTCGTGGGTAGCGGGAGTTACAATGAGCAGTTCTTC.

This clone was detected once. The chain joins TRBV11-2 to TRBJ2-7; 7 positions match TRBD1. Germline CDR1 is SGHAT and CDR2 is FQNNGV. Germline trimming cut 5 bases from V and 3 bases from J; bases unmatched to any gene: 7. This CDR3 is built from 14 residues. CDR3 coding DNA: TGTGCCAGCAGCAAGGGGGACAGTCGCTACGAGCAGTACTTC. This sequence encodes CASSKGDSRYEQYF.

The J gene is TRBJ2-5, the V gene TRBV10-3; D remains unclear. Between the trimmed V and J ends, which lost 0 bases and 2 bases, there was a span of 10 bases. The CDR3 has 15 residues. The germline gives CDR1 ENHRY, CDR2 SYGVKD. The CDR3 nucleotides are TGTGCCATCAGTGAGTCCTACGGATCGCAAGAGACCCAGTACTTC. Amino acids: CAISESYGSQETQYF.

This chain links TRBV18 with TRBJ1-2; D unclear. Trimming took 5 bases from V and 2 from J, leaving 9 bases between them. This CDR3 contains 13 residues. Germline CDR1 and CDR2: KGHSH and LQKENI. CDR3 DNA sequence: TGTGCCAGCTCATCTGGTCCCAACTATGGCTACACCTTC. Translated: CASSSGPNYGYTF. The whole variable domain, filled in from reference TRBV18 and TRBJ1-2, reads NAGVMQNPRHLVRRRGQEARLRCSPMKGHSHVYWYRQLPEEGLKFMVYLQKENIIDESGMPKERFSAEFPKEGPSILRIQQVVRGDSAAYFCASSSGPNYGYTFGSGTRLTVV.

The CDR3 reads CASSPVGTVGEQFF. In nucleotides, the CDR3 is TGCGCCAGCAGCCCTGTAGGGACAGTGGGTGAGCAGTTCTTC. The chain has TRBV4-1 and TRBJ2-1; TRBD1 matches at 7 bases. V shed 4 bases and J 9 bases; nucleotides not matched to a gene: 9. This CDR3 spans 14 amino acids. Germline lookup yields CDR1 MGHRA and CDR2 YSYEKL.

The chain is built from TRBV6-6 and TRBJ1-3; 8 bases fit TRBD1. J gave up 2 bases and V 5 bases, and 8 bases lay outside the gene matches. CDR1 and CDR2 (germline): MNHNY, SVGAGI (reference sequence). This CDR3 region has 16 residues. This chain's CDR3 is CASSPFDRGPGNTIYF. DNA for the CDR3: TGTGCCAGCAGTCCCTTCGACAGGGGCCCTGGAAACACCATATATTTT.

In this sample, this clone turned up a few times. This chain uses TRBV6-5 with TRBJ1-3, with TRBD1 as a possible D gene (6 bases). Germline values: CDR1 MNHEY, CDR2 SVGAGI. Deletions cut 2 bases from V and 2 bases from J, with 7 bases between. This CDR3 contains 14 residues. This CDR3 reads CASSYGDTGNTIYF. The CDR3 DNA is TGTGCCAGCAGTTACGGGGACACTGGAAACACCATATATTTT.

V is TRBV5-1 and J is TRBJ2-1; 9 bases are a match to TRBD2. Germline CDR1 reads SGHRS; CDR2 reads YFSETQ. The CDR3 has 16 amino acids. V lost 2 bases, J lost 2 bases, and 5 bases stayed unmatched. The CDR3 protein is CASSFAGGPPYNEQFF. In nucleotides, the CDR3 is TGCGCCAGCAGCTTTGCGGGGGGGCCCCCCTACAATGAGCAGTTCTTC.

The rearrangement joins TRBV6-5 to TRBJ2-1; 7 bases align to TRBD2. Losses at the gene ends were 6 bases for V and 9 bases for J; bases not matched to a gene: 8. The germline V gene encodes CDR1 MNHEY and CDR2 SVGAGI. The CDR3 runs to 13 residues. DNA for the CDR3: TGTGCCAGCAGCTCTCCGGGGGGTACTGAGCAGTTCTTC. Protein product: CASSSPGGTEQFF.

V usage is TRBV5-1 and J usage is TRBJ1-1, with D perhaps TRBD1 (5 bases). Trimming cost V 0 bases and J 0 bases, with 9 bases left between them. This CDR3 is 15 amino acids long. Germline V gives CDR1 SGHRS, CDR2 YFSETQ. CDR3 region: CASSLGQPMNTEAFF. The DNA of the CDR3 is TGCGCCAGCAGCTTGGGACAGCCGATGAACACTGAAGCTTTCTTT. Drawing the rest from reference TRBV5-1 and TRBJ1-1, the complete variable domain is KAGVTQTPRYLIKTRGQQVTLSCSPISGHRSVSWYQQTPGQGLQFLFEYFSETQRNKGNFPGRFSGRQFSNSRSEMNVSTLELGDSALYLCASSLGQPMNTEAFFGQGTRLTVV.

This chain joins TRBV27 and TRBJ2-3, with 13 positions matching TRBD2. Germline-derived CDR1 and CDR2 are MNHEY and SMNVEV (reference sequence). The trim removed 4 bases at V and 6 bases at J, leaving 4 bases unmatched. The CDR3 runs to 15 residues. CDR3 loop: CASSSLGLAGDTQYF. The CDR3 nucleotides are TGTGCCAGCAGTTCCCTGGGACTAGCGGGGGATACGCAGTATTTT.

This chain links TRBV11-3 with TRBJ2-1; TRBD2 is a possible D gene (6 bases). V lost 5 bases to trimming and J lost 9 bases, with 14 bases between them. The CDR3 spans 13 residues. Germline CDR1 SGHNT, CDR2 YENEEA. CDR3 sequence reads: CASSEVAAGEQFF. The CDR3 DNA follows: TGTGCCAGCAGCGAAGTTGCAGCGGGTGAGCAGTTCTTC.